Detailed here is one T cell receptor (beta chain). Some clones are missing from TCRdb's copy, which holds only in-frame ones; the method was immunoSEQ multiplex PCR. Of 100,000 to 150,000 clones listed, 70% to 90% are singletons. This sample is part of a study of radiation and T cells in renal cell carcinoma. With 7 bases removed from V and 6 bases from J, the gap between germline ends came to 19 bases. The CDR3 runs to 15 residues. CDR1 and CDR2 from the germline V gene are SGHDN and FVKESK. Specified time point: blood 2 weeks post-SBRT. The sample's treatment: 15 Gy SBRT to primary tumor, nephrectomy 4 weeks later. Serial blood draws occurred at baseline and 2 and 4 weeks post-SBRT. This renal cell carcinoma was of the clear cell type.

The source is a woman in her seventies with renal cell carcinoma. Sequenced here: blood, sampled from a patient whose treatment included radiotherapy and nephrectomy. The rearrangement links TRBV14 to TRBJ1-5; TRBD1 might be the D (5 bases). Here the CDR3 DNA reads TGTGCCAGCAACACGGACAAAGGATCATGTCAGCCCCAGCATTTT. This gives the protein CASNTDKGSCQPQHF. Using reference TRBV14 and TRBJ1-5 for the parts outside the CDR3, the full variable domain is EAGVTQFPSHSVIEKGQTVTLRCDPISGHDNLYWYRRVMGKEIKFLLHFVKESKQDESGMPNNRFLAERTGGTYSTLKVQPAELEDSGVYFCASNTDKGSCQPQHFGDGTRLSIL.